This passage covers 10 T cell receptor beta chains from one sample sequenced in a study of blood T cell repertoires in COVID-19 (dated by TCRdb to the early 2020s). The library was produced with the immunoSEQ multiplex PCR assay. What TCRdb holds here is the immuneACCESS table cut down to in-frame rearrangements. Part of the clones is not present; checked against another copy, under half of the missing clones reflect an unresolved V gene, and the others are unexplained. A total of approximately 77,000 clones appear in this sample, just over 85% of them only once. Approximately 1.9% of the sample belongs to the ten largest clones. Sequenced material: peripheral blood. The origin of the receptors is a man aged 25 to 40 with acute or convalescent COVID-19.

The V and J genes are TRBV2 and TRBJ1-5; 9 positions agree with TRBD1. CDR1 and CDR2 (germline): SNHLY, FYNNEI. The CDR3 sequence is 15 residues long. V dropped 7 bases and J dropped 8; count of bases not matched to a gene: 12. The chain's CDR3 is CASTTDRGARKPQHF. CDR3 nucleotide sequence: TGTGCCAGCACGACGGACAGGGGCGCGAGAAAGCCCCAGCATTTT. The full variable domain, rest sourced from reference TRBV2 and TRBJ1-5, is EPEVTQTPSHQVTQMGQEVILRCVPISNHLYFYWYRQILGQKVEFLVSFYNNEISEKSEIFDDQFSVERPDGSNFTLKIRSTKLEDSAMYFCASTTDRGARKPQHFGDGTRLSIL.

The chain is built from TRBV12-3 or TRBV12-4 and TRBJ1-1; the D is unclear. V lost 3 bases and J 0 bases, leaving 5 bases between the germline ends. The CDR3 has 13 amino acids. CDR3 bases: TGTGCCAGCAGTTTCGGGTTGAACACTGAAGCTTTCTTT. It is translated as CASSFGLNTEAFF.

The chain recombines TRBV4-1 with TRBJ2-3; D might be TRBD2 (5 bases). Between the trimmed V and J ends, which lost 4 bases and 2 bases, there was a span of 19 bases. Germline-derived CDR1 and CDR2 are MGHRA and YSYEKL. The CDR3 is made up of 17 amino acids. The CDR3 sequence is CASSPRIDGGYTDTQYF. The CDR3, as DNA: TGCGCCAGCAGCCCGCGGATTGACGGAGGATACACAGATACGCAGTATTTT.

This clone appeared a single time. The CDR3 region has the DNA TGTGCCAGCAGCCGAGGACAGGGAAATCAGCCCCAGCATTTT. Its protein product is CASSRGQGNQPQHF. The chain combines TRBV6-5 with TRBJ1-5, with TRBD1 matching over 8 bases. CDR1 is MNHEY, CDR2 SVGAGI, per germline. CDR3 size: 14 residues. V lost 6 bases to trimming and J lost 4 bases; unmatched junction nucleotides: 5.

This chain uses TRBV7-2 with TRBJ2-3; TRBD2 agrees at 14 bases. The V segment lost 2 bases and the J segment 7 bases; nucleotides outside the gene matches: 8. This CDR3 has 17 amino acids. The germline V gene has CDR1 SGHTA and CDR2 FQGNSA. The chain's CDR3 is CASSLQTSGGATNTQYF. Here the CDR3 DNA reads TGTGCCAGCAGCTTACAGACTAGCGGGGGGGCGACGAATACGCAGTATTTT.

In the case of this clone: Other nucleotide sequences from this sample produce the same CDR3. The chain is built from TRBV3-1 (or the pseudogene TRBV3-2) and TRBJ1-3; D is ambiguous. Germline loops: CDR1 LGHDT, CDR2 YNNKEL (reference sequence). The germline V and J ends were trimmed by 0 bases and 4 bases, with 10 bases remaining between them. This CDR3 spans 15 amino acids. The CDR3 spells CASSQDRVAGNTIYF. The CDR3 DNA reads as TGTGCCAGCAGCCAAGATCGGGTGGCCGGAAACACCATATATTTT.

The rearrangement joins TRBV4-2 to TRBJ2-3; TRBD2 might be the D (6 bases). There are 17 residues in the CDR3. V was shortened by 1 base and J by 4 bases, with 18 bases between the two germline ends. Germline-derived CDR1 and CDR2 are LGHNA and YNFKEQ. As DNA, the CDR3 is TGTGCCAGCAGCCAAGGGGCGGGATTAGGTTCGGCAGATACGCAGTATTTT. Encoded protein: CASSQGAGLGSADTQYF.

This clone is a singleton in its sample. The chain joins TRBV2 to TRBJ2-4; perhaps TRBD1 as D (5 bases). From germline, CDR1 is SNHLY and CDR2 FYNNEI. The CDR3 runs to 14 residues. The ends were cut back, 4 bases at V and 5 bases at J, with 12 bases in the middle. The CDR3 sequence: CASSGRTLENIQYF. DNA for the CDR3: TGTGCCAGCAGTGGACGGACACTCGAAAACATTCAGTACTTC.

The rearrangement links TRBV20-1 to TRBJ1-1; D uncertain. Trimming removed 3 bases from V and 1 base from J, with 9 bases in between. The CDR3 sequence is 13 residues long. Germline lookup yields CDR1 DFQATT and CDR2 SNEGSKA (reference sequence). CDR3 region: CSASEGGNTEAFF. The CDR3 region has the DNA TGCAGTGCTAGTGAGGGAGGGAACACTGAAGCTTTCTTT.

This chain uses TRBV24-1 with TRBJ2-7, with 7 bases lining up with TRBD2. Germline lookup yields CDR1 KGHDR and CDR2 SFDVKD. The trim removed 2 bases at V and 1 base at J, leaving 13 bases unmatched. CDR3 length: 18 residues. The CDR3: CATSDSPVNGGDSYEQYV. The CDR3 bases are TGTGCCACCAGTGATTCCCCCGTGAATGGGGGGGATTCCTACGAGCAGTACGTC.